This T cell receptor beta chain emerged from a study of shared clonotypes between healthy human individuals. Study-level points and caveats: A few donors had roughly 5% of their naive CD4 clonotypes in common.

The CDR3 spans 11 residues. V was cut by 3 bases and J by 5 bases, with 8 bases left in between. Germline CDR1 and CDR2: DFQATT and SNEGSKA (reference sequence). On this clone: Antigen unknown. The same CDR3 can be traced to other DNA sequences in this sample.

Clones were sequenced by immunoSEQ multiplex PCR, and TCRdb holds only the in-frame ones, with some missing. The sample shows around 2.5 million clones, 80% to 95% of them seen only once. Sample: naive CD4+ T cells from PBMCs. Subset of the sample: CD45RA+ positively selected. The rearrangement links TRBV20-1 to TRBJ2-7, with D tentatively TRBD2 (5 bases). This TCR derives from a man aged 18 to 29 in good health. Some clones in this sample may be carry-over from other donors' samples. The CDR3 here is CSASSGNEQYF. DNA for the CDR3: TGCAGTGCTAGTTCCGGGAACGAGCAGTACTTC.